This TCR beta chain was documented in a study of chemoradiotherapy in HPV16-positive cancers. The study's findings and limits: During treatment, candidate HPV-specific clones and E7-related motifs expanded in tumor. In HPV16-positive patients, HPV-responsive T-cell expansion tracked better recurrence-free survival. Only a couple of HPV16-positive patients supplied the functional HPV-specificity definition.

Samples were taken several times over chemoradiotherapy. Generated by immunoSEQ multiplex PCR, the TCRdb table keeps only in-frame clones and is missing some. The table records tens of thousands of clones, 93% of them present only once. Points on this clone: Its specificity is unknown.

This material consisted of blood, taken from a patient who underwent chemoradiotherapy. This clonotype originated in a human donor with HPV-associated anogenital cancer.

The DNA for the CDR3 is TGTGCCAGCAGTTGGGGTGGCGGGGCTCAAGAGACCCAGTACTTC. Residues: CASSWGGGAQETQYF. The J gene is TRBJ2-5, the V gene TRBV7-9; a possible D gene is TRBD2 (6 bases). The CDR3 sequence is 15 residues long. Trimming pared 6 bases from V and 2 bases from J, leaving 16 bases between. Germline values: CDR1 SEHNR, CDR2 FQNEAQ (reference sequence).